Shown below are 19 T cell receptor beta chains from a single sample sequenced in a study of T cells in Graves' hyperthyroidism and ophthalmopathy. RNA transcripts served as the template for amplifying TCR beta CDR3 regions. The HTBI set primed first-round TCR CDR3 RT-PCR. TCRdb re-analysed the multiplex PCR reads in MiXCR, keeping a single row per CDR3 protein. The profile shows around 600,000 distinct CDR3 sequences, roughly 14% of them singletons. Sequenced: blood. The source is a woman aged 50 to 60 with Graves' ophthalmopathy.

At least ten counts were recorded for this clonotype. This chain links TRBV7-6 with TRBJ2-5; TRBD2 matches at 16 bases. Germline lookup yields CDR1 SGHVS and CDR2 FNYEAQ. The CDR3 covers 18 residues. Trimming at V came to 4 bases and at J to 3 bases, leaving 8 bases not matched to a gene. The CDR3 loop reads CASSYGTSGRAGEETQYF. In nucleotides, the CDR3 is TGTGCCAGCAGCTATGGGACTAGCGGGAGGGCGGGGGAAGAGACCCAGTACTTC.

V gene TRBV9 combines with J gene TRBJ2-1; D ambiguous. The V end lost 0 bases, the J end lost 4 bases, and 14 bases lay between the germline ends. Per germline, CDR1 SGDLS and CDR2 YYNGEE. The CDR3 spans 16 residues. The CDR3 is CASSVESGLTYNEQFF. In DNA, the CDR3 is TGTGCCAGCAGCGTAGAAAGTGGTCTTACTTACAATGAGCAGTTCTTC.

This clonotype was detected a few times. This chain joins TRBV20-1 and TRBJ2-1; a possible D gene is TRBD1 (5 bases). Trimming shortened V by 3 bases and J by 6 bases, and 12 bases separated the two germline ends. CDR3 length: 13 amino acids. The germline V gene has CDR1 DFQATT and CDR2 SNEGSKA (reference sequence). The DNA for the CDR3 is TGCAGTGCTAGGGACACGCCTGTCAATGAGCAGTTCTTC. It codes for CSARDTPVNEQFF.

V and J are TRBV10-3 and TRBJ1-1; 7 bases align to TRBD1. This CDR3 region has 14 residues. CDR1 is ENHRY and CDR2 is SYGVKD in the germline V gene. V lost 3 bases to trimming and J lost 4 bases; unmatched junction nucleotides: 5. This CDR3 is CAISDPRGGTEAFF. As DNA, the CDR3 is TGTGCCATCAGTGACCCCAGGGGGGGCACTGAAGCTTTCTTT.

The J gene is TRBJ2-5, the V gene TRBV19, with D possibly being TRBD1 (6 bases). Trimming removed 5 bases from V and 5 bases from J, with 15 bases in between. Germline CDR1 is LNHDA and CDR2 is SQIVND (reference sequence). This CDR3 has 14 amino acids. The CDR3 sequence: CASSPAWGQETQYF. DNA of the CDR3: TGTGCCAGTAGTCCCGCCTGGGGGCAGGAGACCCAGTACTTC.

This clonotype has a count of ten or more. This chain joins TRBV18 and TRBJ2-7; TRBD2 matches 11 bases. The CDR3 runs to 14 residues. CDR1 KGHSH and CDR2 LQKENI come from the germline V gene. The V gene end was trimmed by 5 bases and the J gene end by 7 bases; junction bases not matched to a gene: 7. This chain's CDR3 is CASSSLAGDGEQYF. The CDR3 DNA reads TGTGCCAGCTCATCACTAGCGGGAGATGGGGAGCAGTACTTC.

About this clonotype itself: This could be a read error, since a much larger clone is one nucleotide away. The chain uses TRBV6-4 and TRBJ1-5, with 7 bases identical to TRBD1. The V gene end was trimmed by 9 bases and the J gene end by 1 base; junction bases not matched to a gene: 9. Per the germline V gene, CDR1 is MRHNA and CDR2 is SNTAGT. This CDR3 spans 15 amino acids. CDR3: CARSSGQTSNQPQHF. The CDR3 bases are TGTGCCAGGAGTTCGGGACAGACAAGCAATCAGCCCCAGCATTTT.

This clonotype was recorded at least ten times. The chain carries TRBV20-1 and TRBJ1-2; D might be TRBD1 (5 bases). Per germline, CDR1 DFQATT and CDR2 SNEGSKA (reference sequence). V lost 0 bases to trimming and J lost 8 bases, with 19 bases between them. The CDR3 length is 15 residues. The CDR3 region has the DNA TGCAGTGCTAGAGATGCCTCCGGGACTGTAGGAGGCTACACCTTC. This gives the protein CSARDASGTVGGYTF.

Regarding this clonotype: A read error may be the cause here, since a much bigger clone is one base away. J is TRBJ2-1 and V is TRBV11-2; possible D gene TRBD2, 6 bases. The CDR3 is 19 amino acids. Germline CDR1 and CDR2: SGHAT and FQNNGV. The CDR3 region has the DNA TGTGTCAGCAGCTTTTTAGGTTGGAGTGACGGGAGAATCAAGAATGAGCAGTTCTTC. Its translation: CVSSFLGWSDGRIKNEQFF.

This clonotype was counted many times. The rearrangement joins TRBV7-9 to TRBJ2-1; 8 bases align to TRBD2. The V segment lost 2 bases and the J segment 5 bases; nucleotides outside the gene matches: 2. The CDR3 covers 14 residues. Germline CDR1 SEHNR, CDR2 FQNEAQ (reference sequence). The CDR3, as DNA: TGTGCCAGCAGCTTAATGCGGGAGGACAATGAGCAGTTCTTC. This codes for CASSLMREDNEQFF.

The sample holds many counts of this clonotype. CDR3 bases: TGCAGCGTTGAAGTTGGAGAGGGGACTGAAGCTTTCTTT. Translating it yields CSVEVGEGTEAFF. The chain couples TRBV29-1 to TRBJ1-1, with D tentatively TRBD1 (5 bases). There are 13 residues in the CDR3. V lost 1 base and J 5 bases, leaving 11 bases between the germline ends. Germline V gives CDR1 SQVTM, CDR2 ANQGSEA.

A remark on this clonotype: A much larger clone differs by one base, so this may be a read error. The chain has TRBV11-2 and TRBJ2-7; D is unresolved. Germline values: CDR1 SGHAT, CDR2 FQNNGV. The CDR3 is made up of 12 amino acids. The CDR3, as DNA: TGTGCCAACAGCATCTCAAGCTACGAGCAGTACTTC. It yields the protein CANSISSYEQYF.

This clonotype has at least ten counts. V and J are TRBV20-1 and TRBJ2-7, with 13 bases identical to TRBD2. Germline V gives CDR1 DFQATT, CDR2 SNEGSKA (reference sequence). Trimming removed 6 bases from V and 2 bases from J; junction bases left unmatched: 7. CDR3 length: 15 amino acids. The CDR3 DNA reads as TGCAGTGCCCCCCGACTAGCGGGAGGACCCTACGAGCAGTACTTC. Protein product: CSAPRLAGGPYEQYF.

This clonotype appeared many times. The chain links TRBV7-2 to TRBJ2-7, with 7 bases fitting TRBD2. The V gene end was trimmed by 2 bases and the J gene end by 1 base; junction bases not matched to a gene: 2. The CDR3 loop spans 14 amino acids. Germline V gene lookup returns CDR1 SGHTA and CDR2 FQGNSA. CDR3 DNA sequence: TGTGCCAGCAGCTTACTAGCGGTTTCCTACGAGCAGTACTTC. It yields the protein CASSLLAVSYEQYF.

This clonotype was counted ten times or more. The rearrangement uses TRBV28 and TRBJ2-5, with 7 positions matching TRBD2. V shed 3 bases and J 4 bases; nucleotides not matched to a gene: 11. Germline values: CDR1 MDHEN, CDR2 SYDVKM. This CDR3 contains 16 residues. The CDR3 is CASSLVGDGGGETQYF. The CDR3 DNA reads TGTGCCAGCAGTTTGGTAGGGGACGGCGGGGGAGAGACCCAGTACTTC.

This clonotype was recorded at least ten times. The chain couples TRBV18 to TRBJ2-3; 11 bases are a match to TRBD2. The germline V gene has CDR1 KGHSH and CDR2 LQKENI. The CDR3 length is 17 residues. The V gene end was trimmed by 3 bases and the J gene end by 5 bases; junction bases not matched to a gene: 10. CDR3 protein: CASSPGHSGRAGDTQYF. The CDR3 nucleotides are TGTGCCAGCTCACCTGGACATAGCGGGAGGGCGGGAGATACGCAGTATTTT.

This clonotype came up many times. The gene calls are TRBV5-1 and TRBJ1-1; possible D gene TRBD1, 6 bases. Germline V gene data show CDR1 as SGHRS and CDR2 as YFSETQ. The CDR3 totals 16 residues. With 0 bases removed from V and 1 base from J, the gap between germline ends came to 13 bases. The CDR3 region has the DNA TGCGCCAGCAGCTTGGCCCCGACAGGAAAGAACACTGAAGCTTTCTTT. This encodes CASSLAPTGKNTEAFF.

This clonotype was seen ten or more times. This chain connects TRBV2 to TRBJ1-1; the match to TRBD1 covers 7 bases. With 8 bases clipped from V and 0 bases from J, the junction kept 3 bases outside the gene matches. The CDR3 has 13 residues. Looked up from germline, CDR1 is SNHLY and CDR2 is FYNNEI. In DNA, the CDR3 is TGTGCCAGCGCGGGACAGATGAACACTGAAGCTTTCTTT. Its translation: CASAGQMNTEAFF.

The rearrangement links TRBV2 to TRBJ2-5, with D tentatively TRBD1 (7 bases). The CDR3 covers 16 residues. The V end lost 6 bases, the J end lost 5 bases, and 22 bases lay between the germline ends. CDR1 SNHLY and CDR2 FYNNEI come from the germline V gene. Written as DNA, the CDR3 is TGTGCCAGCAGGCCATATGGAGGGGGCGCGGTCGAGACCCAGTACTTC. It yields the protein CASRPYGGGAVETQYF.